The 6 T cell receptor beta chains in this list originate from one sample, sequenced in a study of T cells in localized non-small cell lung cancer. Measured with immunoSEQ multiplex PCR; TCRdb has only the in-frame clones, and not every one. This table has 52,000 or so clones, 75% to 90% appearing once. Material: peripheral blood, obtained before any cancer treatment. Receptors were obtained from a male donor aged 60 or over with stage III squamous cell lung carcinoma.

The V call is TRBV5-1, the J call TRBJ1-1; 9 positions match TRBD1. V lost 5 bases and J lost 5; bases outside the gene matches: 7. This CDR3 has 14 amino acids. Per germline, CDR1 SGHRS and CDR2 YFSETQ. The CDR3 nucleotides read TGCGCCAGCAGGACACAGGGGGCAAGGACTGAAGCTTTCTTT. Protein: CASRTQGARTEAFF.

The genes are TRBV27 and TRBJ1-6; no clear D. The V gene's germline CDR1 is MNHEY and CDR2 SMNVEV (reference sequence). The V and J ends lost 4 bases and 0 bases respectively, with 13 bases between them. The CDR3 loop spans 17 amino acids. CDR3 sequence: CASSSYRFSSYNSPLHF. In DNA form, the CDR3 reads TGTGCCAGCAGTTCATACAGATTTAGCTCCTATAATTCACCCCTCCACTTT.

J is TRBJ2-3 and V is TRBV11-2; TRBD2 matches at 7 bases. The CDR3 covers 18 residues. V lost 1 base, J lost 4 bases, and 14 bases stayed unmatched. Germline values: CDR1 SGHAT, CDR2 FQNNGV. The CDR3 DNA reads TGTGCCAGCAGCTTAGGCAGTGGGAGGGGCCGTGTTGCAGATACGCAGTATTTT. Protein: CASSLGSGRGRVADTQYF.

This chain connects TRBV5-4 to TRBJ1-1; D possibly corresponds to TRBD1 (5 bases). The germline gives CDR1 SGHNT, CDR2 YYREEE (reference sequence). The CDR3 totals 16 residues. Trimming took 0 bases from V and 2 from J, leaving 14 bases between them. The CDR3 loop reads CASSLGSGGGNTEAFF. The CDR3 DNA reads as TGTGCCAGCAGCTTGGGATCCGGGGGGGGTAACACTGAAGCTTTCTTT. The whole variable domain, filled in from reference TRBV5-4 and TRBJ1-1, reads ETGVTQSPTHLIKTRGQQVTLRCSSQSGHNTVSWYQQALGQGPQFIFQYYREEENGRGNFPPRFSGLQFPNYSSELNVNALELDDSALYLCASSLGSGGGNTEAFFGQGTRLTVV.

V gene TRBV7-8 combines with J gene TRBJ1-2, with 7 positions matching TRBD1. J lost 4 bases, V lost 5 bases, and 10 bases had no gene match. Germline V gene sequence: CDR1 SGHVS, CDR2 FQNEAQ. The CDR3 covers 15 residues. The CDR3 reads CASSADKQGTYGYTF. The CDR3 DNA reads as TGTGCCAGCAGCGCCGATAAACAGGGGACCTATGGCTACACCTTC.

This chain joins TRBV19 and TRBJ1-4; D remains unclear. The CDR3 totals 14 residues. In germline, CDR1 is LNHDA, CDR2 SQIVND (reference sequence). Trimming pared 7 bases from V and 4 bases from J, leaving 13 bases between. The CDR3 region has the DNA TGTGCCAGTAAAAAAACCGGCCGTAATGAAAAACTGTTTTTT. Translating gives CASKKTGRNEKLFF.